What follows are 27 T cell receptor beta chains derived from one specimen sequenced in a study of T cells expressing NK-cell markers (dated by TCRdb to the early 2020s). Library construction relied on 5' RACE. Data came from an Illumina HiSeq 2000. TCRdb reanalyzed the reads, keeping one entry per CDR3 protein sequence and omitting DNA. This sample's table lists around 380,000 distinct CDR3 sequences. The ten biggest clones cover about 10% of the sample. Source material: blood T cells: a sorted CD56 or NKG2C T cell subset, CD4+ or CD8+ T cells, or bulk PBMC T cells (not recorded which). The receptor source for this set is a woman in her forties or fifties in good health. Donor details come from another sample of the same person, matched by shared clones.

The chain joins TRBV7-2 to TRBJ2-3; TCRdb picks TRBD2, but there is no DNA to check that call. The CDR3 contains 11 residues. Germline CDR1 is SGHTA and CDR2 is FQGNSA. CDR3 protein: CASARENTQYF.

The rearrangement uses TRBV19 and TRBJ2-3; TCRdb returns TRBD1, unconfirmable since there is no DNA. Germline-derived CDR1 and CDR2 are LNHDA and SQIVND (reference sequence). The CDR3 length is 15 residues. The CDR3 sequence is CASSSPTGTGDTQYF. Using reference TRBV19 and TRBJ2-3 for the parts outside the CDR3, the full variable domain is DGGITQSPKYLFRKEGQNVTLSCEQNLNHDAMYWYRQDPGQGLRLIYYSQIVNDFQKGDIAEGYSVSREKKESFPLTVTSAQKNPTAFYLCASSSPTGTGDTQYFGPGTRLTVL.

The chain couples TRBV7-2 to TRBJ1-2; TCRdb's D gene call, TRBD1, goes unchecked for lack of DNA. Germline lookup yields CDR1 SGHTA and CDR2 FQGNSA. CDR3 size: 14 residues. CDR3 loop: CASSSPSGTEGYTF. Using reference TRBV7-2 and TRBJ1-2 for the parts outside the CDR3, the full variable domain is GAGVSQSPSNKVTEKGKDVELRCDPISGHTALYWYRQSLGQGLEFLIYFQGNSAPDKSGLPSDRFSAERTGGSVSTLTIQRTQQEDSAVYLCASSSPSGTEGYTFGSGTRLTVV.

This chain uses TRBV15 with TRBJ1-6; the D call of TRBD1 rests on TCRdb alone, since no DNA is present to check it. The V gene's germline CDR1 is LNHNV and CDR2 YYDKDF (reference sequence). This CDR3 has 14 residues. Here the CDR3 reads CATSRTGAISPLHF.

This chain's CDR3 is CASSLPGWTGELFF. The rearrangement uses TRBV5-6 and TRBJ2-2. This CDR3 is built from 14 residues. CDR1 and CDR2 (germline): SGHDT, YYEEEE.

The V call is TRBV7-6, the J call TRBJ2-1; TCRdb proposes TRBD1, but this gene call is untestable without DNA. This CDR3 has 12 residues. Per germline, CDR1 SGHVS and CDR2 FNYEAQ. CDR3: CASSGRGREQFF.

The chain recombines TRBV29-1 with TRBJ2-1; TCRdb proposes TRBD2, but this gene call is untestable without DNA. Germline V CDR1 and CDR2: SQVTM, ANQGSEA. The CDR3 sequence is 14 residues long. CDR3 sequence reads: CSVVGPLVGNEQFF.

The chain employs TRBV5-5 and TRBJ2-3; there is no DNA to check the TCRdb D call of TRBD2. The V gene's germline CDR1 is SGHKS and CDR2 YYEKEE (reference sequence). The CDR3 sequence is 15 residues long. This chain's CDR3 is CASSLGVATQDTQYF.

The gene calls are TRBV12-3 or TRBV12-4 and TRBJ2-1; TCRdb gives TRBD2 as the D gene, but with no DNA this cannot be confirmed. The CDR3 length is 17 residues. The CDR3 region is CASSLTRTSGNYNEQFF.

The chain has TRBV6-5 and TRBJ2-5. Germline V gives CDR1 MNHEY, CDR2 SVGAGI. CDR3 length equals 11 residues. The CDR3 sequence is CASRDLGTQYF.

The chain links TRBV18 to TRBJ2-2; checking the TCRdb D call of TRBD1 is not possible without DNA. The V gene's germline CDR1 is KGHSH and CDR2 LQKENI. CDR3 length: 14 amino acids. CDR3: CASSPGQVAGELFF.

This CDR3 is CASSLVVRTGANVLTF. This rearrangement joins TRBV5-5 to TRBJ2-6. Germline V gives CDR1 SGHKS, CDR2 YYEKEE (reference sequence). The CDR3 has 16 residues.

The rearrangement uses TRBV28 and TRBJ2-2; no DNA is available, so the TRBD2 call from TCRdb remains unchecked. Germline assignment: CDR1 MDHEN and CDR2 SYDVKM. The CDR3 runs to 13 residues. The CDR3 loop is CASWREGTGELFF.

The V call is TRBV20-1, the J call TRBJ1-1. The CDR3 runs 14 residues. Germline V gene data show CDR1 as DFQATT and CDR2 as SNEGSKA (reference sequence). The CDR3 loop is CSARDLRGPSEAFF.

The chain is built from TRBV20-1 and TRBJ1-2; there is no DNA to check the TCRdb D call of TRBD1. From germline, CDR1 is DFQATT and CDR2 SNEGSKA (reference sequence). This CDR3 is 12 amino acids long. The CDR3 reads CSATDRDYGYTF.

V is TRBV7-2 and J is TRBJ2-7; TCRdb names TRBD2, which stays unverified in the absence of DNA. The CDR3 is 15 residues long. Germline values: CDR1 SGHTA, CDR2 FQGNSA. CDR3: CASSLVLGEGYEQYF.

The chain uses TRBV10-3 and TRBJ2-1; TCRdb designates TRBD1, a call that cannot be tested without DNA. CDR3 length equals 12 residues. The V gene's germline CDR1 is ENHRY and CDR2 SYGVKD. CDR3 sequence reads: CAIGQGANEQFF.

The chain carries TRBV7-3 and TRBJ2-1; the D call from TCRdb, TRBD2, cannot be confirmed without DNA. There are 17 residues in the CDR3. In germline, CDR1 is SGHTA, CDR2 FQGTGA. The CDR3 spells CASSRPAGGRSYNEQFF.

The rearrangement joins TRBV21-1 to TRBJ2-4; no DNA is available, so the TRBD1 call from TCRdb remains unchecked. TRBV21-1 is assigned pseudogene status. The CDR3 is 12 amino acids. The CDR3 region is CASSKGGSSKYF.

This chain joins TRBV10-2 and TRBJ1-2; TCRdb returns TRBD1, unconfirmable since there is no DNA. Germline CDR1 and CDR2: WSHSY and SAAADI. There are 15 residues in the CDR3. The CDR3: CASSESTGDYYGYTF.

The genes are TRBV12-3 or TRBV12-4 and TRBJ2-6; TCRdb lists TRBD2, though no DNA is available to test this call. This CDR3 has 16 amino acids. The CDR3: CASRNTGGLGANVLTF.

The gene calls are TRBV5-6 and TRBJ1-4; TCRdb picks TRBD1, but there is no DNA to check that call. CDR1 SGHDT and CDR2 YYEEEE come from the germline V gene. The CDR3 totals 15 residues. CDR3 in amino acids: CASSFRGTVNEKLFF.

This chain connects TRBV7-2 to TRBJ2-3; absent DNA, TCRdb's TRBD2 call cannot be checked. The CDR3 is 14 amino acids. Germline loops: CDR1 SGHTA, CDR2 FQGNSA. This chain's CDR3 is CASGGTSVTDTQYF.

This chain connects TRBV6-1 to TRBJ2-7; the TRBD1 assignment by TCRdb is unverifiable without DNA. Germline V CDR1 and CDR2: MNHNS, SASEGT. The length of the CDR3 is 13 residues. CDR3 in amino acids: CASSATGRHEQYF.

The chain uses TRBV12-3 or TRBV12-4 and TRBJ1-2. The CDR3 is 15 residues long. This chain's CDR3 is CASSLAPRFDYGYTF.

The gene calls are TRBV12-5 and TRBJ2-4. CDR1 is LGHNT and CDR2 is FRNRAP in the germline V gene. The CDR3 consists of 16 residues. The CDR3 spells CASGLAPTLAKNIQYF.

The chain links TRBV14 to TRBJ2-2. The germline gives CDR1 SGHDN, CDR2 FVKESK. The CDR3 spans 17 residues. The CDR3 is CASSQGRQQLLGGELFF.